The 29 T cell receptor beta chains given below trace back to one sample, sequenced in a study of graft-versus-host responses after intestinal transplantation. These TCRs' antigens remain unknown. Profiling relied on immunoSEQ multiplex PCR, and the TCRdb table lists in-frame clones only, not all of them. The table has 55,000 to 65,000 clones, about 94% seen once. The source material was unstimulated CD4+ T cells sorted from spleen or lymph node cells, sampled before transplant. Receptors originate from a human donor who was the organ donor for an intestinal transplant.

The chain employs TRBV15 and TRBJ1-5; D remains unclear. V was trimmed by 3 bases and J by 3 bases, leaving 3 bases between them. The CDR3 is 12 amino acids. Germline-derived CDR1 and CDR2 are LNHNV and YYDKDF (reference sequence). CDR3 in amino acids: CATSRANQPQHF. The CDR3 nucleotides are TGTGCCACCAGCAGGGCCAATCAGCCCCAGCATTTT.

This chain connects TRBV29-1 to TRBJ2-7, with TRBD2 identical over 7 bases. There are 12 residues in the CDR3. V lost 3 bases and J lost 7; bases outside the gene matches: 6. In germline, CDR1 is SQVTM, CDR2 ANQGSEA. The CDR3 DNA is TGCAGCGTTGAGGGGGGGATGAGGGAGCAGTACTTC. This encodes CSVEGGMREQYF.

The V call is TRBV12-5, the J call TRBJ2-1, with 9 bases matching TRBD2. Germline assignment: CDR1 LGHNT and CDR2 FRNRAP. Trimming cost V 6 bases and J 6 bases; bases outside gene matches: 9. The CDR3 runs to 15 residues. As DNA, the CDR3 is TGTGCTAGTGGCCCCTCAGCGGGGGGACCCAATGAGCAGTTCTTC. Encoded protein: CASGPSAGGPNEQFF.

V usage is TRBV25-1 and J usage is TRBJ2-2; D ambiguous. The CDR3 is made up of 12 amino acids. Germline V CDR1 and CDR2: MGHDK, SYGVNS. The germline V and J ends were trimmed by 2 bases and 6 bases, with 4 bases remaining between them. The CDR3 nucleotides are TGTGCCAGCAGTGAAAGACCCGGGGAGCTGTTTTTT. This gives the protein CASSERPGELFF.

CDR3 in DNA: TGTGCCAGCAGCGTAGTCCCAGGGGGCGCGAACATTCAGTACTTC. Amino acids: CASSVVPGGANIQYF. The V gene is TRBV9, the J gene TRBJ2-4; 8 bases are a match to TRBD1. CDR1 is SGDLS, CDR2 YYNGEE, per germline. The CDR3 is made up of 15 amino acids. Losses at the gene ends were 0 bases for V and 7 bases for J; bases not matched to a gene: 6.

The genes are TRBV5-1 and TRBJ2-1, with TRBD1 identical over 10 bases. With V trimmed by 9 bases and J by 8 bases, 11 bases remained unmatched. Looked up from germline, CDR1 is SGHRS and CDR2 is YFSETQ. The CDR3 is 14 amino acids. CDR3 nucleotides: TGCGCCAACCCCAGGACAGGGGGGGGCGATGAGCAGTTCTTC. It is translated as CANPRTGGGDEQFF.

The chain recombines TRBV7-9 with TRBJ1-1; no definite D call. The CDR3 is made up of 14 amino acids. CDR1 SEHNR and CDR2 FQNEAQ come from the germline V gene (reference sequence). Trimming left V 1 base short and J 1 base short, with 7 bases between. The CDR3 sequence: CASSLEAANTEAFF. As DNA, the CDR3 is TGTGCCAGCAGCTTAGAGGCAGCGAACACTGAAGCTTTCTTT.

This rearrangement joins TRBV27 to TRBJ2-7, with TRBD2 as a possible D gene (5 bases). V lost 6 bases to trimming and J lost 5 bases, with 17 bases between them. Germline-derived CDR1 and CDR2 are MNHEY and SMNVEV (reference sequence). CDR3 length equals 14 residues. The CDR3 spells CASRSGKTLDEQYF. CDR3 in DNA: TGTGCCAGCAGATCGGGGAAGACCCTCGACGAGCAGTACTTC.

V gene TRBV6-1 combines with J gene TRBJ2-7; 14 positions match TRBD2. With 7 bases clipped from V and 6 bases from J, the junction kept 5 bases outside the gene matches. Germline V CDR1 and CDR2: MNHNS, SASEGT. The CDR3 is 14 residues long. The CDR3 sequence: CASMRGLAGGEQYF. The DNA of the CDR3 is TGTGCCAGCATGAGAGGACTAGCGGGGGGCGAGCAGTACTTC.

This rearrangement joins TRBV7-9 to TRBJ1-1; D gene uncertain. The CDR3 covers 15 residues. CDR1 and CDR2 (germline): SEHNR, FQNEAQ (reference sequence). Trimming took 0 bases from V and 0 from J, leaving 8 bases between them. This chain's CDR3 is CASSLAGPMNTEAFF. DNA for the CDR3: TGTGCCAGCAGCTTAGCAGGGCCCATGAACACTGAAGCTTTCTTT. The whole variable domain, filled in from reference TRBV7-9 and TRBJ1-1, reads DTGVSQNPRHKITKRGQNVTFRCDPISEHNRLYWYRQTLGQGPEFLTYFQNEAQLEKSRLLSDRFSAERPKGSFSTLEIQRTEQGDSAMYLCASSLAGPMNTEAFFGQGTRLTVV.

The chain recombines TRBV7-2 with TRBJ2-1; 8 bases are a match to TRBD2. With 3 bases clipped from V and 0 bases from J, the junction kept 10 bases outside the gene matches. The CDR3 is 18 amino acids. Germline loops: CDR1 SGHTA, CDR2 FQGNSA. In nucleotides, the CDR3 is TGTGCCAGCAGCTTTAGCATACAGCGGGGGAGCTCCTACAATGAGCAGTTCTTC. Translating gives CASSFSIQRGSSYNEQFF.

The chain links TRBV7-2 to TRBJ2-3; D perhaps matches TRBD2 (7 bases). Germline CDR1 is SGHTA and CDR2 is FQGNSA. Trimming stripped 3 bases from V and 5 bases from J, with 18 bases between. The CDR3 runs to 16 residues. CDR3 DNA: TGTGCCAGCAGCTTGGGCGCCCGGGGGGCGGGAGATACGCAGTATTTT. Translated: CASSLGARGAGDTQYF.

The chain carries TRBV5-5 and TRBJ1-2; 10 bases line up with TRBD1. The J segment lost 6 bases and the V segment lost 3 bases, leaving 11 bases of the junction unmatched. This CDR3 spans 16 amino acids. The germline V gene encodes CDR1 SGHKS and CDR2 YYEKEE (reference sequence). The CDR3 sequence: CASSYKTGDRGNGYTF. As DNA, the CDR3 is TGTGCCAGCAGCTACAAAACCGGGGACAGGGGTAATGGCTACACCTTC. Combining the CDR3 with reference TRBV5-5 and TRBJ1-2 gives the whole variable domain DAGVTQSPTHLIKTRGQQVTLRCSPISGHKSVSWYQQVLGQGPQFIFQYYEKEERGRGNFPDRFSARQFPNYSSELNVNALLLGDSALYLCASSYKTGDRGNGYTFGSGTRLTVV.

The CDR3 sequence is CASSLNPGYLVEAFF. The DNA of the CDR3 is TGTGCCAGCAGCTTAAATCCAGGATACCTAGTTGAAGCTTTCTTT. This rearrangement joins TRBV7-3 to TRBJ1-1; D ambiguous. From germline, CDR1 is SGHTA and CDR2 FQGTGA. Trimming shortened V by 1 base and J by 7 bases, and 16 bases separated the two germline ends. This CDR3 has 15 residues.

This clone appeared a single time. CDR3 sequence (DNA): TGCGCCAGCAGCAAGGGACAGCTGGAAGGCGCTGGCTACACCTTC. Translating it yields CASSKGQLEGAGYTF. The J gene is TRBJ1-2, the V gene TRBV5-1, with 7 bases fitting TRBD1. Unmatched junction bases numbered 13, after V lost 4 bases and J lost 7 bases. In germline, CDR1 is SGHRS, CDR2 YFSETQ. CDR3 length equals 15 residues.

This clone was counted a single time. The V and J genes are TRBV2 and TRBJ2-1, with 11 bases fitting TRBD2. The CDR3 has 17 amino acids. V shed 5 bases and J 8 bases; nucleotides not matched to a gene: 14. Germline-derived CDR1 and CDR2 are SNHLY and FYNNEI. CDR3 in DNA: TGTGCCAGCAGTAGCCCCGCCCCACTAGCGGGGGAAGATGAGCAGTTCTTC. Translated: CASSSPAPLAGEDEQFF.

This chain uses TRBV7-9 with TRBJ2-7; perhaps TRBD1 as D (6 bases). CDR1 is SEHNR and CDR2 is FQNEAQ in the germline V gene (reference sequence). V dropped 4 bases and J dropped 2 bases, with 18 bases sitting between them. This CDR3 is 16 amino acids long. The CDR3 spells CASSYSQGDSPYEQYF. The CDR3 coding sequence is TGTGCCAGCAGCTATTCACAGGGAGATAGCCCCTACGAGCAGTACTTC.

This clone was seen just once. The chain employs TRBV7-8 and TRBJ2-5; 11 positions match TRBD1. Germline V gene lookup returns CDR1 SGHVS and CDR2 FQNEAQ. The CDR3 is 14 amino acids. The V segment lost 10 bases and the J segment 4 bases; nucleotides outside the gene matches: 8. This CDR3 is CATGTGTGGETQYF. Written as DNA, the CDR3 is TGTGCCACAGGAACCGGGACAGGGGGAGAGACCCAGTACTTC.

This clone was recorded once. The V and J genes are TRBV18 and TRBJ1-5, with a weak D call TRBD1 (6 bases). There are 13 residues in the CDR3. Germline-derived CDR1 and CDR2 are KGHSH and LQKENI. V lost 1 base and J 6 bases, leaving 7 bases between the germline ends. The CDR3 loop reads CASSPQGGQPQHF. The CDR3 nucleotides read TGTGCCAGCTCACCACAGGGGGGTCAGCCCCAGCATTTT.

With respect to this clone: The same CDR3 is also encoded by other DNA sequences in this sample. CDR3 residues: CASSISAADTQYF. In DNA, the CDR3 is TGTGCCAGTAGTATCTCGGCAGCAGATACGCAGTATTTT. The chain combines TRBV19 with TRBJ2-3, with unresolved D. The CDR3 length is 13 residues. Trimming removed 3 bases from V and 4 bases from J, with 8 bases in between. Germline V lookup: CDR1 LNHDA, CDR2 SQIVND (reference sequence).

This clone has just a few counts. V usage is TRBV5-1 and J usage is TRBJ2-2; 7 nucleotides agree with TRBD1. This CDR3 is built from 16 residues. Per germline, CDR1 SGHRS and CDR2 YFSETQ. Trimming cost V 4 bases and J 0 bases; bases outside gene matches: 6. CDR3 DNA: TGCGCCAGCAGCGGACACAGGGGCGCGAACACCGGGGAGCTGTTTTTT. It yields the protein CASSGHRGANTGELFF.

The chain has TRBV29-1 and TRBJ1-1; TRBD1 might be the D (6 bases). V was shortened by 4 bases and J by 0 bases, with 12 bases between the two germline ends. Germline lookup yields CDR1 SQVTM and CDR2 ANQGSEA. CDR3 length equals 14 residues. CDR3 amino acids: CSVGWRQVNTEAFF. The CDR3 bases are TGCAGCGTTGGGTGGAGACAGGTGAACACTGAAGCTTTCTTT.

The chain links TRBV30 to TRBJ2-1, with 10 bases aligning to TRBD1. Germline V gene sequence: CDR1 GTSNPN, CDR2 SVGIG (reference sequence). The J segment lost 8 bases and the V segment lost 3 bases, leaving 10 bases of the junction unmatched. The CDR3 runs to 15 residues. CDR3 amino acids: CAWSPGTGVVYEQFF. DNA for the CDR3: TGTGCCTGGAGCCCTGGGACAGGGGTGGTCTATGAGCAGTTCTTC.

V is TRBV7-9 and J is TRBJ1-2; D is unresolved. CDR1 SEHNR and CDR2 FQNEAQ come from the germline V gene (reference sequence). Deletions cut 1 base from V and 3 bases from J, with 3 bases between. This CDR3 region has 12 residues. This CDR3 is CASSLGDYGYTF. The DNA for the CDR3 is TGTGCCAGCAGCTTAGGAGACTATGGCTACACCTTC. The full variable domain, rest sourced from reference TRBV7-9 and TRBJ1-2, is DTGVSQNPRHKITKRGQNVTFRCDPISEHNRLYWYRQTLGQGPEFLTYFQNEAQLEKSRLLSDRFSAERPKGSFSTLEIQRTEQGDSAMYLCASSLGDYGYTFGSGTRLTVV.

The CDR3 nucleotides are TGTGCCAGCAGTTACTCGATGAACACTGAAGCTTTCTTT. Translated, it gives CASSYSMNTEAFF. This chain uses TRBV6-5 with TRBJ1-1; D is uncertain. Germline V CDR1 and CDR2: MNHEY, SVGAGI. Trimming removed 0 bases from V and 0 bases from J, with 2 bases in between. This CDR3 contains 13 residues.

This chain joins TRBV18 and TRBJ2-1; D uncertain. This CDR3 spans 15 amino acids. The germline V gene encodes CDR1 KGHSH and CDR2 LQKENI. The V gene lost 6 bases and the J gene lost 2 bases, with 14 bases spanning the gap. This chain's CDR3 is CASSPSEAAYNEQFF. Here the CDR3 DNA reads TGTGCCAGCTCCCCTTCAGAGGCGGCCTACAATGAGCAGTTCTTC.

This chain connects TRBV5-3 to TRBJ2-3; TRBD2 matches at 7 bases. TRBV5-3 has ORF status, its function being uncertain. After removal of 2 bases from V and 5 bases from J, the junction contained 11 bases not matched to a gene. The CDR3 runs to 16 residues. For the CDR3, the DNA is TGTGCCAGAAGCTTTGGTAGGGGCGGGGAGGGAGATACGCAGTATTTT. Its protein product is CARSFGRGGEGDTQYF.

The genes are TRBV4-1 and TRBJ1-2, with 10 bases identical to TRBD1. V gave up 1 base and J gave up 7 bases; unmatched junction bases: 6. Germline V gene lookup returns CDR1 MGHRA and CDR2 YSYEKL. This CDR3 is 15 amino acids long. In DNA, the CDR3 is TGCGCCAGCAGCCAAGGGGGACAGGGGTATGGTGGCTACACCTTC. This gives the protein CASSQGGQGYGGYTF.

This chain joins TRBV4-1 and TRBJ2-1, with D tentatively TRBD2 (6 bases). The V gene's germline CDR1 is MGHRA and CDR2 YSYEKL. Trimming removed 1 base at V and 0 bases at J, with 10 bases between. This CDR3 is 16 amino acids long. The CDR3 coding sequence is TGCGCCAGCAGCCAAGGTAGCGGAAGCTCCTACAATGAGCAGTTCTTC. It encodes CASSQGSGSSYNEQFF.